This TCR beta chain originates from a study of T cell changes during pregnancy in multiple sclerosis (dated by TCRdb to 2018 to 2020). Looking at the study overall: In women with multiple sclerosis, the researchers looked at how the T cell repertoire shifted as pregnancy progressed.

Libraries were constructed by the immunoSEQ multiplex PCR assay. TCRdb took over this immuneACCESS table, retaining in-frame rearrangements with V and J assigned. Such tables are incomplete; in checked studies, under half of the missing clones stem from an unresolved V gene, and the remainder is unexplained. In this sample the table shows around 40,000 clones, more than 90% of which occur a single time. Clones ranked in the top ten supply 0.3% to 0.4% of the sample. Concerning this clone itself: This receptor's antigen is unknown. It has no much larger one-base neighbor in the sample; base qualities were not kept.

The germline V gene supplies CDR1 MNHNS and CDR2 SASEGT. Reading from cysteine to phenylalanine, the CDR3 counts 14 amino acids. The entry retains the CDR3 DNA only, 42 bases that are in frame from base 1. V has 4 bases trimmed and J has 4 bases trimmed; junction bases matching no gene number 6. The receptor was derived from a female donor with multiple sclerosis, enrolled in a pregnancy study. Sequenced here: CD4+ T cells from peripheral blood mononuclear cells, sampled in the second trimester of pregnancy. The chain joins TRBV6-1 to TRBJ1-2, with 7 bases matching TRBD1. The DNA reads as follows: TGTGCCAGCAGTGGGATGGACAGGCTCTATGGCTACACCTTC. This gives the protein CASSGMDRLYGYTF.